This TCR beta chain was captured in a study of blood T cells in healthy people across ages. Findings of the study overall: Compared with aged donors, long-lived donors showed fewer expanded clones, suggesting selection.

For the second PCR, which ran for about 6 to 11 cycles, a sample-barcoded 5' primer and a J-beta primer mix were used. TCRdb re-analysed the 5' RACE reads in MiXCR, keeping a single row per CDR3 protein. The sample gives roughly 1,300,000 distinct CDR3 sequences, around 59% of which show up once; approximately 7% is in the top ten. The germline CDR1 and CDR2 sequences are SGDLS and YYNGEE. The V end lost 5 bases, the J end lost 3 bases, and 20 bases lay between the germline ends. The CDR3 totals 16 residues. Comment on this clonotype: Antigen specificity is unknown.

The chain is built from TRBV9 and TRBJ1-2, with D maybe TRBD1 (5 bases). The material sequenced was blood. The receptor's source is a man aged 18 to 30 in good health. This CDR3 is CASSGTRGKGDYGYTF. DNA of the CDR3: TGTGCCAGCAGTGGTACTAGGGGAAAGGGTGACTATGGCTACACCTTC.